Shown below are 13 T cell receptor beta chains from a single sample sequenced in a study of T cells in narcolepsy. Sequenced by immunoSEQ multiplex PCR; TCRdb stores in-frame clones only, minus some. Of about 35,000 clones listed, approximately 77% are singletons. Sequencing input: memory (CD45RA-) CD4+ T cells from blood. These receptors all come from a human donor in good health.

The V gene is TRBV6-5, the J gene TRBJ2-7; D is ambiguous. The CDR3 runs 14 residues. Trimming took 2 bases from V and 7 from J, leaving 15 bases between them. The germline gives CDR1 MNHEY, CDR2 SVGAGI. CDR3 in amino acids: CASSYPGSTDEQYF. As DNA, the CDR3 is TGTGCCAGCAGTTACCCGGGTTCAACGGATGAGCAGTACTTC.

This clone came up a few times. The chain carries TRBV28 and TRBJ1-5; maybe TRBD1 (6 bases). The V and J ends lost 5 bases and 5 bases respectively, with 13 bases between them. From germline, CDR1 is MDHEN and CDR2 SYDVKM. The CDR3 consists of 14 residues. CDR3 loop: CASSLRTAHQPQHF. Here the CDR3 DNA reads TGTGCCAGCAGTCTAAGGACAGCTCATCAGCCCCAGCATTTT.

The chain is built from TRBV6-5 and TRBJ1-4, with D possibly being TRBD1 (5 bases). V lost 2 bases to trimming and J lost 7 bases, with 11 bases between them. From germline, CDR1 is MNHEY and CDR2 SVGAGI. This CDR3 region has 14 residues. Written as DNA, the CDR3 is TGTGCCAGCAGTTACCCACCCGGGGGTGAAAAACTGTTTTTT. Protein product: CASSYPPGGEKLFF.

A few counts support this clone. The chain couples TRBV7-9 to TRBJ2-2; D gene ambiguous. Germline CDR1 reads SEHNR; CDR2 reads FQNEAQ (reference sequence). The CDR3 is made up of 13 amino acids. With 3 bases removed from V and 4 bases from J, the gap between germline ends came to 6 bases. CDR3 protein: CASSFTSTGELFF. The CDR3 DNA sequence: TGTGCCAGCAGCTTCACCAGCACCGGGGAGCTGTTTTTT.

The chain carries TRBV27 and TRBJ1-1; D is unresolved. This CDR3 has 13 amino acids. V gave up 5 bases and J gave up 1 base, with 8 bases separating them. Germline loops: CDR1 MNHEY, CDR2 SMNVEV (reference sequence). The DNA of the CDR3 is TGTGCCAGCAGTCCCCTATCGAACACTGAAGCTTTCTTT. This encodes CASSPLSNTEAFF.

CDR3 in amino acids: CAWSVPEKLFF. The CDR3 DNA follows: TGTGCCTGGAGTGTACCCGAAAAACTGTTTTTT. V gene TRBV30 combines with J gene TRBJ1-4; no clear D gene. The CDR3 covers 11 residues. V dropped 0 bases and J dropped 8 bases, with 4 bases sitting between them. CDR1 and CDR2 from the germline V gene are GTSNPN and SVGIG (reference sequence).

This clone has only a few counts. This chain links TRBV11-1 with TRBJ1-2; D gene ambiguous. The CDR3 loop spans 15 amino acids. Germline CDR1 reads SGHAT; CDR2 reads FQDESV (reference sequence). V gave up 3 bases and J gave up 5 bases, with 16 bases separating them. CDR3 DNA sequence: TGTGCCAGCAGCTTGGGGAACCGGGTCAAATATGGCTACACCTTC. Translating gives CASSLGNRVKYGYTF.

V and J are TRBV11-2 and TRBJ2-2; D call uncertain. The CDR3 consists of 17 residues. Trimming cost V 6 bases and J 6 bases, with 23 bases left between them. Looked up from germline, CDR1 is SGHAT and CDR2 is FQNNGV. The chain's CDR3 is CASSSIFSFRAAGELFF. The CDR3 DNA reads TGTGCCAGCAGTAGTATCTTTAGCTTTCGGGCCGCCGGGGAGCTGTTTTTT.

This clone was found a few times. The chain is built from TRBV4-1 and TRBJ2-1, with a possible D match to TRBD2 (6 bases). Trimming cost V 3 bases and J 5 bases, with 20 bases left between them. The CDR3 sequence is 17 residues long. CDR1 and CDR2 (germline): MGHRA, YSYEKL. The CDR3 is CASSQVNSGGGHNEQFF. The CDR3 DNA reads TGCGCCAGCAGCCAGGTCAATAGCGGAGGAGGGCACAATGAGCAGTTCTTC.

The table lists this clone with a count of one. The V and J genes are TRBV6-6 and TRBJ1-5, with D unresolved. There are 16 residues in the CDR3. Germline lookup yields CDR1 MNHNY and CDR2 SVGAGI (reference sequence). V was trimmed by 1 base and J by 1 base, leaving 11 bases between them. CDR3 region: CASSYYDDGSNQPQHF. The CDR3 DNA sequence: TGTGCCAGCAGTTACTATGACGACGGCAGCAATCAGCCCCAGCATTTT.

CDR3 nucleotides: TGTGTCACGCAGGGACGAACTGAAGCTTTCTTT. Encoded protein: CVTQGRTEAFF. V gene TRBV6-6 combines with J gene TRBJ1-1; tentative D call: TRBD1 (5 bases). Germline V CDR1 and CDR2: MNHNY, SVGAGI (reference sequence). CDR3 size: 11 residues.

The chain combines TRBV11-2 with TRBJ1-2, with 7 bases identical to TRBD1. V trimming: 5 bases; J trimming: 4 bases; junction bases outside the gene matches: 10. This CDR3 is built from 15 residues. Germline values: CDR1 SGHAT, CDR2 FQNNGV. The CDR3 reads CASSPLRTGGYGYTF. CDR3 DNA: TGTGCCAGCAGCCCCCTGAGGACAGGAGGCTATGGCTACACCTTC.

This chain connects TRBV27 to TRBJ2-7; D is uncertain. Germline V gene lookup returns CDR1 MNHEY and CDR2 SMNVEV (reference sequence). The CDR3 covers 13 residues. Trimming took off 2 bases at V and 2 bases at J, with 7 bases between the two ends. The CDR3 DNA reads TGTGCCAGCAGTTTACGTGCCCCCTACGAGCAGTACTTC. It yields the protein CASSLRAPYEQYF.